This is a list of T cell receptor beta chains from one sample in a study of early T cells in non-severe SARS-CoV-2 infection. TCRdb independently ran MiXCR on the 5' RACE reads; one entry per CDR3 protein. The sample includes 32,000 or so distinct CDR3 sequences, around 5% of them seen just once. Sequenced input: whole blood. The receptor set was obtained from an adult who was a healthcare worker with PCR-confirmed SARS-CoV-2 infection or an uninfected control (not recorded which). The CDR3 runs from the conserved cysteine through the conserved F or W. A D gene is named only where the DNA matches it firmly. Only part of the rows carry a size: once, few, many, or a class if the clone is expanded.

clone_size d_call j_call v_call cdr3_aa cdr3_nt
NA NA TRBJ2-1 TRBV30 CAWTTSSPYNEQFF TGTGCCTGGACTACTAGCTCCCCCTACAATGAGCAGTTCTTC
many TRBD1 TRBJ1-4 TRBV5-5 CASSGPGTVNEKLFF TGTGCCAGCAGTGGTCCTGGGACAGTTAATGAAAAACTGTTTTTT
few NA TRBJ2-1 TRBV11-1 CASIWDLAGDYNEQFF TGTGCCAGCATCTGGGACCTAGCAGGGGACTACAATGAGCAGTTCTTC
NA NA TRBJ2-3 TRBV7-9 CASSQTKDTQYF TGTGCCAGCAGCCAAACTAAGGATACGCAGTATTTT
many NA TRBJ2-3 TRBV7-7 CASSRSGQDTQYF TGTGCCAGCAGTCGTTCGGGGCAAGATACGCAGTATTTT
few NA TRBJ2-5 TRBV20-1 CSARTGPSGETQYF TGCAGTGCTAGAACCGGGCCCTCAGGGGAGACCCAGTACTTC
NA TRBD2 TRBJ2-3 TRBV7-3 CASSLKGLPTDTQYF TGTGCCAGCAGCTTAAAGGGACTACCCACAGATACGCAGTATTTT
few TRBD1 TRBJ1-2 TRBV6-2/TRBV6-3 CASSYLGQENYGYTF TGTGCCAGCAGTTACCTGGGACAGGAGAACTATGGCTACACCTTC
NA NA TRBJ2-3 TRBV29-1 CSVARANPADTQYF TGCAGCGTGGCCCGGGCGAACCCCGCCGATACGCAGTATTTT
medium-sized NA TRBJ1-1 TRBV5-1 CASSLDKMNTEAFF TGCGCCAGCAGCCTAGACAAGATGAACACTGAAGCTTTCTTT
NA TRBD2 TRBJ2-4 TRBV18 CASSPGAGGLGNIQYF TGTGCCAGCTCACCAGGAGCGGGGGGGCTCGGAAACATTCAGTACTTC
many TRBD2 TRBJ2-1 TRBV29-1 CSAGTSGGAQNEQFF TGCAGCGCTGGGACTAGCGGGGGGGCCCAAAATGAGCAGTTCTTC
few TRBD2 TRBJ2-7 TRBV27 CASSFSLAGGQAEQYF TGTGCCAGCAGTTTCTCACTAGCGGGGGGCCAGGCCGAGCAGTACTTC
many NA TRBJ1-1 TRBV7-2 CASSPTASGVTEAFF TGTGCCAGCAGCCCCACCGCCTCAGGAGTCACTGAAGCTTTCTTT
few NA TRBJ1-4 TRBV5-3 CARSVRGLSEKLFF TGTGCCAGAAGCGTCCGGGGACTGAGTGAAAAACTGTTTTTT
few TRBD1 TRBJ2-7 TRBV5-5 CASNPFDRAREQHF TGTGCCAGCAACCCCTTCGACAGGGCTCGCGAGCAGCACTTC
few NA TRBJ2-3 TRBV20-1 CSAKDSVKPSDTQYF TGCAGTGCTAAGGACAGCGTAAAACCATCAGATACGCAGTATTTT